The next 18 T cell receptor beta chains were all read from a single sample in a study of persistence of HIV-infected CD4 T cells. Their antigen targets remain unknown. The stimulus was an HIV-1 Gag 15-mer peptide pool, about 1 ug/peptide/mL. Sorting selected CD4+ T cells upregulating both CD40 ligand and CD69. The immunoSEQ assay was version 4, run in survey mode. Profiling relied on immunoSEQ multiplex PCR, and the TCRdb table lists in-frame clones only, not all of them. The sample includes about 30,000 clones, less than 75% of them seen just once. Here the sequenced sample was CD4+ T cells sorted from PBMCs after approximately 19-hour stimulation, taken from a patient who received antiretroviral therapy. The receptors here all came from an adult man with HIV who was CMV-seropositive.

The rearrangement uses TRBV24-1 and TRBJ2-1, with 12 bases that match TRBD2. Germline CDR1 is KGHDR and CDR2 is SFDVKD. V shed 4 bases, J shed 6 bases, and the junction held 9 bases outside the gene matches. This CDR3 has 17 residues. DNA of the CDR3: TGTGCCACCAGTGACTCCAGCCTAGCGGGGGGGCGCAATGAGCAGTTCTTC. This translates into CATSDSSLAGGRNEQFF.

The chain recombines TRBV14 with TRBJ1-3; D gene uncertain. The CDR3 runs to 14 residues. With 1 base removed from V and 5 bases from J, the gap between germline ends came to 9 bases. CDR1 is SGHDN and CDR2 is FVKESK in the germline V gene. The DNA of the CDR3 is TGTGCCAGCAGCCAAGGCGACATTAGAAACACCATATATTTT. This gives the protein CASSQGDIRNTIYF. Full variable domain (rest looked up from reference TRBV14 and TRBJ1-3): EAGVTQFPSHSVIEKGQTVTLRCDPISGHDNLYWYRRVMGKEIKFLLHFVKESKQDESGMPNNRFLAERTGGTYSTLKVQPAELEDSGVYFCASSQGDIRNTIYFGEGSWLTVV.

V usage is TRBV28 and J usage is TRBJ1-2; tentatively, D is TRBD1 (6 bases). The CDR3 covers 13 residues. Trimming took off 2 bases at V and 8 bases at J, with 12 bases between the two ends. The germline CDR1 and CDR2 sequences are MDHEN and SYDVKM. The CDR3 bases are TGTGCCAGCAGTTTAGGGACATCGAAAGGCTACACCTTC. Amino acids: CASSLGTSKGYTF.

The gene calls are TRBV3-1 (or the pseudogene TRBV3-2) and TRBJ2-3; 7 bases align to TRBD2. Germline loops: CDR1 LGHDT, CDR2 YNNKEL (reference sequence). The CDR3 extends over 16 amino acids. J lost 0 bases, V lost 2 bases, and 5 bases had no gene match. The CDR3 DNA reads TGTGCCAGCAGCCAATGGGGGGGTCCAAGCACAGATACGCAGTATTTT. Its protein is CASSQWGGPSTDTQYF.

The chain links TRBV2 to TRBJ2-1; no definite D call. Deletions cut 3 bases from V and 3 bases from J, with 3 bases between. The germline V gene encodes CDR1 SNHLY and CDR2 FYNNEI. The CDR3 loop spans 12 amino acids. The CDR3 DNA follows: TGTGCCAGCAGTGAGGTCTACAATGAGCAGTTCTTC. Encoded protein: CASSEVYNEQFF.

The chain has TRBV5-1 and TRBJ1-1; TRBD1 aligns across 8 bases. J was trimmed by 7 bases and V by 1 base; bases with no gene match: 6. CDR1 and CDR2 (germline): SGHRS, YFSETQ. CDR3 length: 14 amino acids. The DNA of the CDR3 is TGCGCCAGCAGCTTGACAGGGGGGATGGTTGAAGCTTTCTTT. This codes for CASSLTGGMVEAFF.

The genes are TRBV5-1 and TRBJ1-4, with D possibly matching TRBD1 (6 bases). Germline V gives CDR1 SGHRS, CDR2 YFSETQ. There are 15 residues in the CDR3. Trimming took 4 bases from V and 8 from J, leaving 18 bases between them. The CDR3 protein is CASSPGGGAGEKLFF. The DNA of the CDR3 is TGCGCCAGCAGCCCCGGGGGGGGCGCGGGGGAAAAACTGTTTTTT. Variable domain in full (rest from reference TRBV5-1 and TRBJ1-4): KAGVTQTPRYLIKTRGQQVTLSCSPISGHRSVSWYQQTPGQGLQFLFEYFSETQRNKGNFPGRFSGRQFSNSRSEMNVSTLELGDSALYLCASSPGGGAGEKLFFGSGTQLSVL.

This chain links TRBV3-1 (or the pseudogene TRBV3-2) with TRBJ2-2; 8 nucleotides align to TRBD2. CDR1 is LGHDT and CDR2 is YNNKEL in the germline V gene (reference sequence). This CDR3 region has 15 residues. The ends lost 4 bases at V and 6 bases at J; junction bases unmatched: 7. The CDR3 nucleotides are TGTGCCAGCAGCCCAGGGACTAGTGTCGCCGGGGAGCTGTTTTTT. As protein: CASSPGTSVAGELFF.

The chain combines TRBV30 with TRBJ1-3, with D uncertain. The germline CDR1 and CDR2 sequences are GTSNPN and SVGIG (reference sequence). The CDR3 extends over 14 amino acids. V lost 2 bases, J lost 3 bases, and 11 bases lay in between. CDR3 DNA sequence: TGTGCCTGGAGTTACGGACGACTTGGAAACACCATATATTTT. Translated, it gives CAWSYGRLGNTIYF.

V gene TRBV3-1 (or the pseudogene TRBV3-2) combines with J gene TRBJ2-6, with unresolved D. The germline V and J ends were trimmed by 1 base and 6 bases, with 10 bases remaining between them. The CDR3 spans 15 residues. Germline assignment: CDR1 LGHDT and CDR2 YNNKEL (reference sequence). CDR3 sequence (DNA): TGTGCCAGCAGCCAAGGATTCAGCCCGGCCAACGTCCTGACTTTC. Translating it yields CASSQGFSPANVLTF.

In its sample, this clone was seen once. The gene calls are TRBV29-1 and TRBJ2-3; 12 positions match TRBD2. Per the germline V gene, CDR1 is SQVTM and CDR2 is ANQGSEA. This CDR3 is 14 amino acids long. Trimming removed 6 bases from V and 5 bases from J; junction bases left unmatched: 6. CDR3 in amino acids: CSVILAGGGDTQYF. The CDR3, as DNA: TGCAGCGTCATACTAGCGGGGGGTGGAGATACGCAGTATTTT.

This clone appeared once. The chain joins TRBV24-1 to TRBJ2-1; no reliable D call. Trimming took off 4 bases at V and 0 bases at J, with 15 bases between the two ends. Germline V CDR1 and CDR2: KGHDR, SFDVKD. The CDR3 spans 17 residues. The CDR3 is CATSDQTPRSSYNEQFF. The CDR3 region has the DNA TGTGCCACCAGTGACCAGACTCCTCGTAGCTCCTACAATGAGCAGTTCTTC.

V and J are TRBV19 and TRBJ2-3, with 7 nucleotides matching TRBD1. Germline values: CDR1 LNHDA, CDR2 SQIVND (reference sequence). CDR3 length: 17 residues. The J segment lost 3 bases and the V segment lost 7 bases, leaving 16 bases of the junction unmatched. The CDR3 sequence: CASTKFLGAGGTDTQYF. The CDR3 DNA reads TGTGCCAGTACCAAATTTTTGGGGGCAGGGGGAACAGATACGCAGTATTTT.

This clone appeared a single time. The chain couples TRBV30 to TRBJ2-2; possibly TRBD2 for D (5 bases). The CDR3 is 14 amino acids. In germline, CDR1 is GTSNPN, CDR2 SVGIG (reference sequence). The germline V and J ends were trimmed by 4 bases and 4 bases, with 13 bases remaining between them. CDR3 sequence (DNA): TGTGCCTGGAACAAGCTGGCGGGCACCGGGGAGCTGTTTTTT. Residues: CAWNKLAGTGELFF. The variable domain in full, completed from reference TRBV30 and TRBJ2-2, reads SQTIHQWPATLVQPVGSPLSLECTVEGTSNPNLYWYRQAAGRGLQLLFYSVGIGQISSEVPQNLSASRPQDRQFILSSKKLLLSDSGFYLCAWNKLAGTGELFFGEGSRLTVL.

This chain connects TRBV7-2 to TRBJ2-3; D may be TRBD1 or TRBD2 (5 bases each). Germline lookup yields CDR1 SGHTA and CDR2 FQGNSA. V lost 4 bases, J lost 3 bases, and 8 bases lay in between. This CDR3 is 13 amino acids long. The CDR3 nucleotides read TGTGCCAGCAGCTCGGGGCATACAGATACGCAGTATTTT. This translates into CASSSGHTDTQYF.

This clone showed up just once. This chain joins TRBV20-1 and TRBJ1-1; 7 nucleotides line up with TRBD1. V lost 3 bases, J lost 0 bases, and 4 bases stayed unmatched. The CDR3 has 14 residues. Germline V gene data show CDR1 as DFQATT and CDR2 as SNEGSKA (reference sequence). The CDR3 DNA reads as TGCAGTGCTAGTAAGGGACAGTTGAACACTGAAGCTTTCTTT. This gives the protein CSASKGQLNTEAFF.

J is TRBJ2-7 and V is TRBV25-1; 7 nucleotides line up with TRBD1. There are 15 residues in the CDR3. Trimming took 5 bases from V and 2 from J; bases not matched to a gene: 9. CDR1 is MGHDK and CDR2 is SYGVNS in the germline V gene. The CDR3 protein is CASSIGTAFAYEQYF. The CDR3 region has the DNA TGTGCCAGCAGTATTGGGACAGCCTTTGCCTACGAGCAGTACTTC.

The sample holds a few counts of this clone. V is TRBV18 and J is TRBJ2-1, with D unclear. The CDR3 consists of 15 residues. From germline, CDR1 is KGHSH and CDR2 LQKENI. The germline V and J ends were trimmed by 6 bases and 0 bases, with 12 bases remaining between them. CDR3 bases: TGTGCCAGCTCCCCCCGTCCGAGCTCCTACAATGAGCAGTTCTTC. Its translation is CASSPRPSSYNEQFF.